These 25 T cell receptor beta chains came from one sample sequenced in a study of response to subunit inactivated influenza vaccine. TCRdb re-called the RT-PCR reads with MiXCR, one entry per CDR3 protein. The sample lists roughly 500,000 distinct CDR3 sequences, 15% to 20% seen once, with 3% in the top ten. Sequences were derived from CD4+ T cells sorted from PBMCs, sampled less than 25 months after vaccination. Receptor source: a man aged 45-69 years who received an inactivated influenza vaccine.

This clonotype occurred a few times. This chain uses TRBV7-2 with TRBJ2-3, with D maybe TRBD2 (6 bases). V was shortened by 3 bases and J by 1 base, with 14 bases between the two germline ends. The CDR3 contains 16 residues. CDR1 SGHTA and CDR2 FQGNSA come from the germline V gene. CDR3 loop: CASSFMGGFGTDTQYF. As DNA, the CDR3 is TGTGCCAGCAGCTTCATGGGGGGATTTGGCACAGATACGCAGTATTTT. Based on the CDR3 plus reference TRBV7-2 and TRBJ2-3, the full variable domain is GAGVSQSPSNKVTEKGKDVELRCDPISGHTALYWYRQSLGQGLEFLIYFQGNSAPDKSGLPSDRFSAERTGGSVSTLTIQRTQQEDSAVYLCASSFMGGFGTDTQYFGPGTRLTVL.

The chain uses TRBV20-1 and TRBJ2-5; unclear D gene. Germline assignment: CDR1 DFQATT and CDR2 SNEGSKA (reference sequence). V lost 8 bases to trimming and J lost 5 bases, with 18 bases between them. This CDR3 has 13 amino acids. The CDR3: CSRARDPRETQYF. In nucleotides, the CDR3 is TGCAGTCGAGCTAGAGACCCCAGGGAGACCCAGTACTTC.

The V and J genes are TRBV2 and TRBJ2-2; 12 bases fit TRBD1. The J segment lost 7 bases and the V segment lost 6 bases, leaving 3 bases of the junction unmatched. Germline CDR1 is SNHLY and CDR2 is FYNNEI. The CDR3 sequence is 14 residues long. The CDR3 nucleotides read TGTGCCAGCAGGGGACAGGGGGCGGTCGGGGAGCTGTTTTTT. Translation: CASRGQGAVGELFF.

The sample holds a few counts of this clonotype. The chain employs TRBV6-1 and TRBJ1-1; 7 nucleotides line up with TRBD1. Looked up from germline, CDR1 is MNHNS and CDR2 is SASEGT. The junction had 7 bases not matched to a gene; V was cut back by 3 bases and J by 6 bases. This CDR3 region has 14 residues. The CDR3 protein is CASSEIGGDAEAFF. CDR3 in DNA: TGTGCCAGCAGTGAGATAGGGGGCGACGCTGAAGCTTTCTTT.

The rearrangement joins TRBV15 to TRBJ2-7, with TRBD2 identical over 14 bases. V was clipped by 3 bases and J by 12 bases; unmatched bases: 10. The germline CDR1 and CDR2 sequences are LNHNV and YYDKDF (reference sequence). The CDR3 is made up of 15 amino acids. Here the CDR3 DNA reads TGTGCCACCAGCAGCGGGACTAGCGGGAGTTTCCTCATGTACTTC. It encodes CATSSGTSGSFLMYF. The whole variable domain, remainder taken from reference TRBV15 and TRBJ2-7, is DAMVIQNPRYQVTQFGKPVTLSCSQTLNHNVMYWYQQKSSQAPKLLFHYYDKDFNNEADTPDNFQSRRPNTSFCFLDIRSPGLGDTAMYLCATSSGTSGSFLMYFGPGTRLTVT.

This sequence joins TRBV20-1 and TRBJ2-7, with TRBD2 matching 12 bases. The CDR3 totals 18 residues. CDR1 is DFQATT, CDR2 SNEGSKA, per germline (reference sequence). Losses at the gene ends were 6 bases for V and 1 base for J; bases not matched to a gene: 16. CDR3 sequence reads: CSAQAPCPTSGGSYEQYF. In nucleotides, the CDR3 is TGCAGTGCCCAGGCTCCCTGCCCGACTAGCGGGGGTTCCTACGAGCAGTACTTC.

The chain joins TRBV18 to TRBJ1-1; 9 bases fit TRBD1. The J segment lost 1 base and the V segment lost 4 bases, leaving 7 bases of the junction unmatched. This CDR3 comprises 16 residues. CDR1 and CDR2 from the germline V gene are KGHSH and LQKENI. The CDR3 here is CASSQRTGGQNTEAFF. CDR3 DNA: TGTGCCAGCTCACAACGAACAGGGGGCCAGAACACTGAAGCTTTCTTT.

This clonotype showed up just a few times. The genes are TRBV12-3 or TRBV12-4 and TRBJ1-6; the D gene is possibly TRBD1 (5 bases). The CDR3 spans 14 residues. V shed 3 bases and J shed 10 bases, with 13 bases lying between them. The CDR3 reads CASSFGGVGSPLHF. The CDR3 nucleotides read TGTGCCAGCAGTTTCGGAGGGGTCGGATCACCCCTCCACTTT.

The chain uses TRBV10-3 and TRBJ1-6, with D possibly TRBD1 on 6 matching bases. Germline CDR1 reads ENHRY; CDR2 reads SYGVKD. The CDR3 is 16 residues long. V was clipped by 2 bases and J by 6 bases, with 14 bases between them. CDR3 coding DNA: TGTGCCATCAGTGAGGCCCTAAGGGGGAGTAATTCACCCCTCCACTTT. The encoded protein is CAISEALRGSNSPLHF.

The V call is TRBV5-1, the J call TRBJ2-3, with D perhaps TRBD2 (5 bases). Trimming cost V 0 bases and J 4 bases, with 9 bases left between them. This CDR3 spans 14 amino acids. Germline V gene data show CDR1 as SGHRS and CDR2 as YFSETQ. In DNA, the CDR3 is TGCGCCAGCAGCTTGGCCAGGAGGCCAGATACGCAGTATTTT. Its protein is CASSLARRPDTQYF.

The rearrangement joins TRBV5-6 to TRBJ2-2; TRBD2 aligns across 7 bases. Trimming at V came to 0 bases and at J to 0 bases, leaving 5 bases not matched to a gene. The CDR3 has 17 residues. The germline V gene encodes CDR1 SGHDT and CDR2 YYEEEE. The CDR3 DNA follows: TGTGCCAGCAGCTTGGGCGGGAGACACGCGAACACCGGGGAGCTGTTTTTT. The encoded protein is CASSLGGRHANTGELFF.

The V gene is TRBV4-2, the J gene TRBJ1-6; unclear D gene. CDR3 length equals 16 residues. Germline values: CDR1 LGHNA, CDR2 YNFKEQ. V shed 0 bases and J shed 7 bases, with 13 bases lying between them. CDR3 amino acids: CASSQEGGPRNSPLHF. For the CDR3, the DNA is TGTGCCAGCAGCCAAGAGGGCGGCCCCCGAAATTCACCCCTCCACTTT.

The chain carries TRBV19 and TRBJ2-1; possibly TRBD1 or TRBD2 for D (5 bases each). The CDR3 sequence is 15 residues long. Germline assignment: CDR1 LNHDA and CDR2 SQIVND (reference sequence). Trimming pared 2 bases from V and 8 bases from J, leaving 16 bases between. The CDR3 DNA reads as TGTGCCAGTAGTATATTCTTTGGGGGTTCCGATGAGCAGTTCTTC. It encodes CASSIFFGGSDEQFF.

At least ten counts were recorded for this clonotype. The chain couples TRBV18 to TRBJ1-4; no firm D call. The CDR3 is 13 residues long. Trimming stripped 2 bases from V and 5 bases from J, with 6 bases between. The germline gives CDR1 KGHSH, CDR2 LQKENI. For the CDR3, the DNA is TGTGCCAGCTCACCAGAGAGAAATGAAAAACTGTTTTTT. Protein product: CASSPERNEKLFF.

This rearrangement joins TRBV12-3 or TRBV12-4 to TRBJ2-7, with a weak D call TRBD2 (5 bases). The V and J ends lost 6 bases and 4 bases respectively, with 13 bases between them. The CDR3 is 13 residues long. The CDR3 DNA sequence: TGTGCCAGCAGGGGGTCTCCGGGGTACGAGCAGTACTTC. As protein: CASRGSPGYEQYF.

This clonotype was counted a few times. V gene TRBV5-5 combines with J gene TRBJ2-4; the D gene is possibly TRBD2 (6 bases). Germline-derived CDR1 and CDR2 are SGHKS and YYEKEE (reference sequence). V was clipped by 4 bases and J by 2 bases, with 13 bases between them. This CDR3 spans 15 amino acids. The CDR3 protein is CASSPAGLSKNIQYF. CDR3 DNA: TGTGCCAGCAGCCCGGCGGGGTTGTCCAAAAACATTCAGTACTTC.

The chain has TRBV7-2 and TRBJ2-6, with D tentatively TRBD1 (5 bases). The germline CDR1 and CDR2 sequences are SGHTA and FQGNSA. Between the trimmed V and J ends, which lost 2 bases and 1 base, there was a span of 9 bases. The CDR3 is 16 residues long. As DNA, the CDR3 is TGTGCCAGCAGCTTAACAGGATCTTCTGGGGCCAACGTCCTGACTTTC. Translating gives CASSLTGSSGANVLTF.

The chain uses TRBV4-1 and TRBJ1-4, with 10 bases aligning to TRBD1. The J segment lost 4 bases and the V segment lost 2 bases, leaving 4 bases of the junction unmatched. The germline CDR1 and CDR2 sequences are MGHRA and YSYEKL. CDR3 length: 16 residues. The CDR3 is CASSQWTGGGNEKLFF. CDR3 nucleotides: TGCGCCAGCAGCCAATGGACAGGGGGAGGTAATGAAAAACTGTTTTTT.

V gene TRBV7-2 combines with J gene TRBJ2-2; 8 positions agree with TRBD2. The length of the CDR3 is 16 residues. V was clipped by 3 bases and J by 0 bases; unmatched bases: 3. Germline values: CDR1 SGHTA, CDR2 FQGNSA. In DNA form, the CDR3 reads TGTGCCAGCAGCTTTAGCGGGGTAACGAACACCGGGGAGCTGTTTTTT. Translating gives CASSFSGVTNTGELFF.

The CDR3 loop reads CASSGPGRAFF. The CDR3 coding sequence is TGTGCCAGCAGTGGGCCCGGCAGAGCTTTCTTT. V and J are TRBV28 and TRBJ1-1; D uncertain. V was pared by 5 bases and J by 10 bases, with 11 bases between. Germline CDR1 reads MDHEN; CDR2 reads SYDVKM. This CDR3 has 11 residues.

The V gene is TRBV15, the J gene TRBJ2-3, with TRBD2 identical over 15 bases. Germline V lookup: CDR1 LNHNV, CDR2 YYDKDF (reference sequence). Trimming at V came to 3 bases and at J to 6 bases, leaving 7 bases not matched to a gene. The CDR3 is made up of 17 amino acids. The DNA for the CDR3 is TGTGCCACCAGCAGGGGGACTAGCGGGGGGCCCACGGATACGCAGTATTTT. The encoded protein is CATSRGTSGGPTDTQYF. Variable domain in full (rest from reference TRBV15 and TRBJ2-3): DAMVIQNPRYQVTQFGKPVTLSCSQTLNHNVMYWYQQKSSQAPKLLFHYYDKDFNNEADTPDNFQSRRPNTSFCFLDIRSPGLGDTAMYLCATSRGTSGGPTDTQYFGPGTRLTVL.

The chain employs TRBV4-2 and TRBJ2-1; D possibly uses TRBD1 or TRBD2 (6 bases each). The V gene's germline CDR1 is LGHNA and CDR2 YNFKEQ. The CDR3 contains 19 residues. V lost 0 bases, J lost 7 bases, and 25 bases lay in between. The CDR3 region is CASSQDTGLFGGGGNEQFF. Written as DNA, the CDR3 is TGTGCCAGCAGCCAAGATACAGGGTTATTCGGGGGAGGAGGTAATGAGCAGTTCTTC.

V is TRBV12-3 or TRBV12-4 and J is TRBJ2-7; tentative D call: TRBD1 (6 bases). The CDR3 is 12 amino acids. The V and J ends lost 5 bases and 3 bases respectively, with 8 bases between them. The CDR3 protein is CASSRQVYEQYF. CDR3 bases: TGTGCCAGCAGTCGACAGGTCTACGAGCAGTACTTC.

The V gene is TRBV7-3, the J gene TRBJ2-1; possibly TRBD1 for D (5 bases). The V gene lost 5 bases and the J gene lost 0 bases, with 11 bases spanning the gap. Germline lookup yields CDR1 SGHTA and CDR2 FQGTGA. The CDR3 totals 15 residues. The CDR3 bases are TGTGCCAGCAGCGTCCTAACAGGCTCCTACAATGAGCAGTTCTTC. It encodes CASSVLTGSYNEQFF.

This clonotype was detected a few times. The chain has TRBV24-1 and TRBJ2-5; D uncertain. Germline values: CDR1 KGHDR, CDR2 SFDVKD. The CDR3 runs to 15 residues. Deletions cut 0 bases from V and 4 bases from J, with 11 bases between. As DNA, the CDR3 is TGTGCCACCAGTGATTTGCAAGCCGGACGAGAGACCCAGTACTTC. Translated, it gives CATSDLQAGRETQYF.